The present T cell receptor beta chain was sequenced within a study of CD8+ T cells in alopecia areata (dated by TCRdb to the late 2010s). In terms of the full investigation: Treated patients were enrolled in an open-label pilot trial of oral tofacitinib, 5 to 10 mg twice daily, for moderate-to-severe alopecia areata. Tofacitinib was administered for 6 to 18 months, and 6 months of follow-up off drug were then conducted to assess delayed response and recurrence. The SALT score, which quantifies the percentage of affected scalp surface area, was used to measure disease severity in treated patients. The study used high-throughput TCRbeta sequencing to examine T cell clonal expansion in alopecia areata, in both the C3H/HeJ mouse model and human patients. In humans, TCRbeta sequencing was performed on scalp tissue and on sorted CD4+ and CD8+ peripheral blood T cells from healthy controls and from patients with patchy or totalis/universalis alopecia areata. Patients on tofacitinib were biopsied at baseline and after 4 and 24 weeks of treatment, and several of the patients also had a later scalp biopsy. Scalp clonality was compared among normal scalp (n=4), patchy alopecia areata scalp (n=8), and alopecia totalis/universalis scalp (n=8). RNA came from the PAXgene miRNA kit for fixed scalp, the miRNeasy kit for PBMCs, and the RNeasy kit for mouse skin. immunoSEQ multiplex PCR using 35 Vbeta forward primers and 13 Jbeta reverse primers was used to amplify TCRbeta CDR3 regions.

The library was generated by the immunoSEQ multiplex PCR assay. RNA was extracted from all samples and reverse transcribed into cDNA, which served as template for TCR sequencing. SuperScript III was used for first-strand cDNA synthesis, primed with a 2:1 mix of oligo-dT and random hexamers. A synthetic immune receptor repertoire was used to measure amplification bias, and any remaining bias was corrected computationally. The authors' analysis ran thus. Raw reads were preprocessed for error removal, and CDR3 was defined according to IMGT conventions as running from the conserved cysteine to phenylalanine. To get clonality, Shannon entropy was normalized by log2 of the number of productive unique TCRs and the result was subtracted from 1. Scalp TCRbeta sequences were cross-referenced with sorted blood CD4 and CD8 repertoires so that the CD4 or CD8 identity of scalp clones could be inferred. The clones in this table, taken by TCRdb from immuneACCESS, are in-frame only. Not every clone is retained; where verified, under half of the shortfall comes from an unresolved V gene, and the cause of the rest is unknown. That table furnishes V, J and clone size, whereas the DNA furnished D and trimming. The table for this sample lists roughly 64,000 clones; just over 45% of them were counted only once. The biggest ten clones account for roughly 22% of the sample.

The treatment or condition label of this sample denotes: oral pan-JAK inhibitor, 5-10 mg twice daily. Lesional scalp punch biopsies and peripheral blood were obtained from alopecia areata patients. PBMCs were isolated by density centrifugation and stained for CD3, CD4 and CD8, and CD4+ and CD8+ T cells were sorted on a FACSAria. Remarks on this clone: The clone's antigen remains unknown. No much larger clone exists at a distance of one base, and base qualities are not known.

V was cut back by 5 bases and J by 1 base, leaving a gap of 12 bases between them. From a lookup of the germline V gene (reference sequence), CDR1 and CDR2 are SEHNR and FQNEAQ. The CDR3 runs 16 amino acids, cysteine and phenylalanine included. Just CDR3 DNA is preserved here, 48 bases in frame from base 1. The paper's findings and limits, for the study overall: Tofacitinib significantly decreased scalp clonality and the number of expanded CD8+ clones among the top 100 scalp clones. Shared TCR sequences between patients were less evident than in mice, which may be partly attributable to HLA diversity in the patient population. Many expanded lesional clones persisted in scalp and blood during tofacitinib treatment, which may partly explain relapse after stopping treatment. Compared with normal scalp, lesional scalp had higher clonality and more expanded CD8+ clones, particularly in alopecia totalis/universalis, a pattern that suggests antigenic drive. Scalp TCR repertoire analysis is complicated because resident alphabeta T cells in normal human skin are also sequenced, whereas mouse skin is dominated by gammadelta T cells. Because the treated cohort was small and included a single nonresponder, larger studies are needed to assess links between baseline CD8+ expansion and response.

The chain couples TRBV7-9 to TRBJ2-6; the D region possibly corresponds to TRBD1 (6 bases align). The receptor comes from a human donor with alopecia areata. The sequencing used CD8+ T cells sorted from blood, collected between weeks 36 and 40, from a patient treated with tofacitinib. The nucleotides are TGTGCCAGCAGCCCACAACAGGGATCTGGGGCCAACGTCCTGACTTTC. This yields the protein CASSPQQGSGANVLTF.